Below, 3 T cell receptor beta chains from the same sample are listed, as sequenced in a study of shared clonotypes between healthy human individuals. Some clones are missing from TCRdb's copy, which holds only in-frame ones; the method was immunoSEQ multiplex PCR. The sample yields about 1.5 million clones, roughly 96% seen once. Sequencing was carried out using naive CD4+ T cells sorted from blood. This sample's subset: CD45RA+ positively selected. These receptors were collected from a man aged 25 to 45 in good health.

The gene calls are TRBV11-2 and TRBJ2-2; D is possibly TRBD1 or TRBD2 (5 bases each). The CDR3 extends over 17 amino acids. In germline, CDR1 is SGHAT, CDR2 FQNNGV. Between the trimmed V and J ends, which lost 6 bases and 6 bases, there was a span of 23 bases. DNA of the CDR3: TGTGCCAGCAGGTCCGTCGGGGACGCCGTGGGGTCCGGGGAGCTGTTTTTT. This gives the protein CASRSVGDAVGSGELFF. The full variable domain, rest sourced from reference TRBV11-2 and TRBJ2-2, is EAGVAQSPRYKIIEKRQSVAFWCNPISGHATLYWYQQILGQGPKLLIQFQNNGVVDDSQLPKDRFSAERLKGVDSTLKIQPAKLEDSAVYLCASRSVGDAVGSGELFFGEGSRLTVL.

The chain uses TRBV14 and TRBJ2-5; TRBD1 matches at 8 bases. V shed 0 bases and J 5 bases; nucleotides not matched to a gene: 8. CDR3 length: 16 amino acids. Germline values: CDR1 SGHDN, CDR2 FVKESK. The CDR3, as DNA: TGTGCCAGCAGCCAAGAGGGCAGGGGGCGGACGGAGACCCAGTACTTC. Amino acid sequence: CASSQEGRGRTETQYF. The full variable domain, its missing parts supplied by reference TRBV14 and TRBJ2-5, is EAGVTQFPSHSVIEKGQTVTLRCDPISGHDNLYWYRRVMGKEIKFLLHFVKESKQDESGMPNNRFLAERTGGTYSTLKVQPAELEDSGVYFCASSQEGRGRTETQYFGPGTRLLVL.

The chain recombines TRBV19 with TRBJ1-5, with unresolved D. Germline lookup yields CDR1 LNHDA and CDR2 SQIVND (reference sequence). V shed 3 bases and J shed 0 bases, with 6 bases lying between them. This CDR3 has 14 amino acids. CDR3 sequence (DNA): TGTGCCAGTAGTATCTTTCTTAGCAATCAGCCCCAGCATTTT. As protein: CASSIFLSNQPQHF.